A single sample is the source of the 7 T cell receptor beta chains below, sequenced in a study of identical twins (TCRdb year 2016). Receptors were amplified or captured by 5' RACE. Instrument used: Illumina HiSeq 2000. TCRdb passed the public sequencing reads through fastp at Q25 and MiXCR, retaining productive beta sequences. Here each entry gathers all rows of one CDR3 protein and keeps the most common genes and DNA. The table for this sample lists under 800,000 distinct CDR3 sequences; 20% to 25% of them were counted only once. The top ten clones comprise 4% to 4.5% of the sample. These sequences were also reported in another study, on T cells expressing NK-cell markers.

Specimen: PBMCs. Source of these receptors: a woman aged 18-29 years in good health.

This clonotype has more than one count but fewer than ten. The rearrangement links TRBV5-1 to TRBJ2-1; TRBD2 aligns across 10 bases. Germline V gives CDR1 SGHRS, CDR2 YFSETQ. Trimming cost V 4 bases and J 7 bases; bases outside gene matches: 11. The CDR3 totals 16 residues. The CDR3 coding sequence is TGCGCCAGCAGCCCAAGGCTCGTACTAGCGGGAAATGAGCAGTTCTTC. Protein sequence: CASSPRLVLAGNEQFF.

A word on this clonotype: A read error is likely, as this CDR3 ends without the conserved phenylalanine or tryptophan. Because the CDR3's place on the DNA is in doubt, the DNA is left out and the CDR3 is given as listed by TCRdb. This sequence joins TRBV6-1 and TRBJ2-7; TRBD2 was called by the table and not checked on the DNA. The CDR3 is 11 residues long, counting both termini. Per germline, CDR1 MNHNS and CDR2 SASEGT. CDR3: CASSGSGTSLS.

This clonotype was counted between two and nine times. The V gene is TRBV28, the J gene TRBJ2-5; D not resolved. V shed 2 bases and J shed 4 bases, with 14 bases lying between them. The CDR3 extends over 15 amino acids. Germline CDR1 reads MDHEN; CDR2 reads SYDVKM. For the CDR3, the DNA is TGTGCCAGCAGTTTACGCGCTTCTATCCTAGAGACCCAGTACTTC. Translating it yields CASSLRASILETQYF.

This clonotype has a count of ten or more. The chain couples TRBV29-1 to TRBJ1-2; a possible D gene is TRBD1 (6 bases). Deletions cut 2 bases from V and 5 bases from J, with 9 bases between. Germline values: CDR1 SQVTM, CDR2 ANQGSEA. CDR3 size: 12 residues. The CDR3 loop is CSVERQGYGYTF. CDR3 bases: TGCAGCGTTGAACGCCAGGGGTATGGCTACACCTTC.

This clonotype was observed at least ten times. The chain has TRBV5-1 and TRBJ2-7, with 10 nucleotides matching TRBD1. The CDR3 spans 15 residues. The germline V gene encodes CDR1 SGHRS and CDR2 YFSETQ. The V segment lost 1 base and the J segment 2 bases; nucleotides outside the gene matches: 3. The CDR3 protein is CASSLFGTGAYEQYF. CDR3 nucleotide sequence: TGCGCCAGCAGCTTGTTTGGGACAGGGGCCTACGAGCAGTACTTC.

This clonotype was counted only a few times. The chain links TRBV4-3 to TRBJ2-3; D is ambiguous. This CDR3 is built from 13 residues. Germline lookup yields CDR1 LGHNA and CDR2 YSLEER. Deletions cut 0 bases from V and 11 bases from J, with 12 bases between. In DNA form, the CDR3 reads TGCGCCAGCAGCCAAGATCCCGACGGTAGGCAGTATTTT. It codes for CASSQDPDGRQYF.

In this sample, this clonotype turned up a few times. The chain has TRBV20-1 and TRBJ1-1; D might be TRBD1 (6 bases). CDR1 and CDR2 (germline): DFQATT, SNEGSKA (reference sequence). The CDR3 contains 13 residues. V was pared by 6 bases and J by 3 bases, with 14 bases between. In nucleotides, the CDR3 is TGCAGTGCCTTCGGCCCAGGGGACACTGAAGCTTTCTTT. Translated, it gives CSAFGPGDTEAFF.